The 30 T cell receptor beta chains listed next were all sequenced from one sample in a study of T cell responses to AZD1222 COVID-19 vaccine. The table came from immunoSEQ multiplex PCR; TCRdb's copy has only in-frame clones and leaves some out. Counted here are 100,000 to 150,000 clones, approximately 92% occurring once; the ten biggest clones make up around 15%. The sequenced sample was peripheral blood, obtained on day 0 of AZD1222 vaccination. The receptors here all came from an adult in good health.

This chain links TRBV5-8 with TRBJ2-1; the D gene is possibly TRBD1 (5 bases). V was trimmed by 4 bases and J by 3 bases, leaving 20 bases between them. This CDR3 comprises 17 residues. The V gene's germline CDR1 is SGHTS and CDR2 YDEGEE. CDR3 amino acids: CASSDLIRTKNYNEQFF. CDR3 coding DNA: TGTGCCAGCAGCGACCTCATCAGGACAAAAAACTACAATGAGCAGTTCTTC.

This rearrangement joins TRBV5-4 to TRBJ1-2; 7 nucleotides agree with TRBD1. There are 14 residues in the CDR3. Germline CDR1 SGHNT, CDR2 YYREEE (reference sequence). V gave up 0 bases and J gave up 8 bases; unmatched junction bases: 7. CDR3 residues: CASSLASGGQGYTF. The DNA for the CDR3 is TGTGCCAGCAGCTTGGCATCAGGGGGTCAGGGCTACACCTTC.

V is TRBV7-9 and J is TRBJ1-5; 8 positions agree with TRBD1. The length of the CDR3 is 14 residues. The V and J ends lost 4 bases and 6 bases, in that order; junction bases with no gene match: 5. Germline assignment: CDR1 SEHNR and CDR2 FQNEAQ (reference sequence). In DNA form, the CDR3 reads TGTGCCAGCAGCTCCAGGGGGCAAAGTCAGCCCCAGCATTTT. Protein product: CASSSRGQSQPQHF.

The V call is TRBV28, the J call TRBJ2-4, with D possibly TRBD2 on 5 matching bases. Trimming stripped 4 bases from V and 0 bases from J, with 10 bases between. The CDR3 loop spans 15 amino acids. Germline CDR1 MDHEN, CDR2 SYDVKM. CDR3 DNA sequence: TGTGCCAGCAGTTCCTCAGCGGTAGCCAAAAACATTCAGTACTTC. Translating it yields CASSSSAVAKNIQYF.

The chain links TRBV28 to TRBJ2-7; maybe TRBD2 (6 bases). The CDR3 runs 15 residues. Germline values: CDR1 MDHEN, CDR2 SYDVKM. Trimming removed 7 bases at V and 1 base at J, with 17 bases between. The CDR3 coding sequence is TGTGCCAGCAACGGAGGGCGAGCGAGGTCCTACGAGCAGTACTTC. Residues: CASNGGRARSYEQYF.

J is TRBJ2-7 and V is TRBV2; D gene unclear. Trimming took 7 bases from V and 2 from J, leaving 15 bases between them. CDR1 and CDR2 from the germline V gene are SNHLY and FYNNEI. The CDR3 is made up of 14 amino acids. CDR3 DNA: TGTGCCAGCAAGGAACTCCGTGATCCCTACGAGCAGTACTTC. Protein product: CASKELRDPYEQYF.

The chain links TRBV9 to TRBJ2-7; 7 bases are shared with TRBD1. V shed 4 bases, J shed 3 bases, and the junction held 10 bases outside the gene matches. Germline CDR1 SGDLS, CDR2 YYNGEE. CDR3 length: 15 amino acids. Here the CDR3 reads CASSPVGTEIYEQYF. DNA of the CDR3: TGTGCCAGCAGCCCAGTGGGGACAGAAATCTACGAGCAGTACTTC. Full variable domain (missing parts from reference TRBV9 and TRBJ2-7): DSGVTQTPKHLITATGQRVTLRCSPRSGDLSVYWYQQSLDQGLQFLIQYYNGEERAKGNILERFSAQQFPDLHSELNLSSLELGDSALYFCASSPVGTEIYEQYFGPGTRLTVT.

This rearrangement joins TRBV5-1 to TRBJ2-3; no firm D call. From germline, CDR1 is SGHRS and CDR2 YFSETQ. With 4 bases removed from V and 1 base from J, the gap between germline ends came to 13 bases. CDR3 length: 15 residues. The DNA of the CDR3 is TGCGCCAGCAGCAGAACCCCACTACGCACAGATACGCAGTATTTT. It codes for CASSRTPLRTDTQYF.

This clone was detected only a few times. The chain joins TRBV27 to TRBJ1-2; 8 bases are a match to TRBD1. V was clipped by 0 bases and J by 4 bases; unmatched bases: 7. Germline-derived CDR1 and CDR2 are MNHEY and SMNVEV (reference sequence). This CDR3 has 16 residues. CDR3 residues: CASSLSGHGQGYGYTF. In DNA, the CDR3 is TGTGCCAGCAGTTTATCCGGCCACGGACAGGGCTATGGCTACACCTTC.

The genes are TRBV12-3 or TRBV12-4 and TRBJ1-2; 7 nucleotides align to TRBD1. The CDR3 consists of 13 residues. V shed 7 bases, J shed 7 bases, and the junction held 9 bases outside the gene matches. The DNA of the CDR3 is TGTGCCAGCACCCCGGACAGGCATTCTGGCTACACCTTC. This translates into CASTPDRHSGYTF.

This clone was counted a few times. The rearrangement links TRBV3-1 (or the pseudogene TRBV3-2) to TRBJ2-7, with 10 bases identical to TRBD1. CDR3 length: 15 amino acids. Germline-derived CDR1 and CDR2 are LGHDT and YNNKEL (reference sequence). Germline trimming cut 3 bases from V and 0 bases from J; bases unmatched to any gene: 2. CDR3 DNA: TGTGCCAGCAGCCAGGGACAGGGGAGCTCCTACGAGCAGTACTTC. Its protein product is CASSQGQGSSYEQYF.

CDR3 loop: CASSRDRAPDRGYTF. DNA for the CDR3: TGTGCCAGCAGCCGGGACCGGGCCCCAGATAGGGGCTACACCTTC. The chain recombines TRBV11-2 with TRBJ1-2, with D tentatively TRBD1 (5 bases). Germline-derived CDR1 and CDR2 are SGHAT and FQNNGV. The CDR3 is 15 amino acids. V was shortened by 5 bases and J by 8 bases, with 21 bases between the two germline ends.

The rearrangement joins TRBV19 to TRBJ1-2; 9 nucleotides align to TRBD1. CDR1 is LNHDA and CDR2 is SQIVND in the germline V gene (reference sequence). Trimming removed 4 bases from V and 7 bases from J; junction bases left unmatched: 13. This CDR3 region has 16 residues. CDR3 nucleotides: TGTGCCAGTAGTAGACCCGGACAGGGGAAGTCGAGTGGCTACACCTTC. Translation gives CASSRPGQGKSSGYTF.

V and J are TRBV29-1 and TRBJ1-1; D remains ambiguous. V was clipped by 5 bases and J by 4 bases, with 14 bases between them. CDR3 length equals 13 residues. Germline CDR1 SQVTM, CDR2 ANQGSEA. CDR3 sequence (DNA): TGCAGCGTTACAGAGTGGCAAGGCACTGAAGCTTTCTTT. Its translation is CSVTEWQGTEAFF.

Turning to this clone: Other DNA variants within this sample encode the same CDR3. The gene calls are TRBV4-1 and TRBJ1-2, with 9 bases matching TRBD1. The germline V gene encodes CDR1 MGHRA and CDR2 YSYEKL. The junction had 6 bases not matched to a gene; V was cut back by 2 bases and J by 8 bases. The CDR3 is made up of 14 amino acids. The CDR3 protein is CASSQPGQGSGYTF. The CDR3 DNA reads TGCGCCAGCAGCCAACCGGGACAGGGTTCAGGCTACACCTTC.

The chain has TRBV5-1 and TRBJ1-2, with TRBD1 as a possible D gene (5 bases). The CDR3 covers 14 residues. CDR1 is SGHRS and CDR2 is YFSETQ in the germline V gene. The V end lost 3 bases, the J end lost 4 bases, and 13 bases lay between the germline ends. The CDR3: CASSYSDSIYGYTF. The CDR3 DNA follows: TGCGCCAGCAGCTACTCCGACAGCATCTATGGCTACACCTTC.

The V gene is TRBV6-5, the J gene TRBJ2-2; a possible D gene is TRBD2 (5 bases). The CDR3 is 15 residues long. CDR1 and CDR2 from the germline V gene are MNHEY and SVGAGI. The ends were cut back, 0 bases at V and 4 bases at J, with 9 bases in the middle. The CDR3 coding sequence is TGTGCCAGCAGTTACTCCCGGGGTAGCACCGGGGAGCTGTTTTTT. Amino acid sequence: CASSYSRGSTGELFF.

The chain has TRBV18 and TRBJ1-2; unclear D gene. Trimming left V 0 bases short and J 8 bases short, with 13 bases between. This CDR3 is built from 14 residues. CDR1 and CDR2 from the germline V gene are KGHSH and LQKENI. The CDR3 sequence is CASSPPSEIRGYTF. The DNA for the CDR3 is TGTGCCAGCTCACCACCCAGCGAGATAAGGGGCTACACCTTC.

The chain employs TRBV6-1 and TRBJ2-7; D gene uncertain. Germline assignment: CDR1 MNHNS and CDR2 SASEGT. V was shortened by 2 bases and J by 1 base, with 27 bases between the two germline ends. The CDR3 has 20 amino acids. In DNA form, the CDR3 reads TGTGCCAGCAGTGAAATTCCATGGGGTTTGGCCGGCTTATTTTCCTACGAGCAGTACTTC. Amino acids: CASSEIPWGLAGLFSYEQYF.

CDR3 region: CASSLSGIRDKLFF. The CDR3 DNA sequence: TGTGCCAGCAGCTTAAGTGGAATCCGGGACAAACTGTTTTTT. V and J are TRBV7-9 and TRBJ1-4, with TRBD1 as a possible D gene (5 bases). The CDR3 runs to 14 residues. Germline V CDR1 and CDR2: SEHNR, FQNEAQ (reference sequence). V dropped 2 bases and J dropped 11 bases, with 15 bases sitting between them.

V and J are TRBV19 and TRBJ1-2; weak D call: TRBD1 (5 bases). Germline CDR1 and CDR2: LNHDA and SQIVND (reference sequence). V shed 5 bases and J shed 5 bases, with 18 bases lying between them. The CDR3 covers 15 residues. The chain's CDR3 is CASSPPGRASYGYTF. The CDR3 region has the DNA TGTGCCAGTAGTCCCCCCGGCAGGGCCTCATATGGCTACACCTTC. Full variable domain (rest looked up from reference TRBV19 and TRBJ1-2): DGGITQSPKYLFRKEGQNVTLSCEQNLNHDAMYWYRQDPGQGLRLIYYSQIVNDFQKGDIAEGYSVSREKKESFPLTVTSAQKNPTAFYLCASSPPGRASYGYTFGSGTRLTVV.

This clone appeared many times. This chain links TRBV7-9 with TRBJ1-4; 9 bases fit TRBD1. V lost 1 base, J lost 7 bases, and 7 bases stayed unmatched. There are 16 residues in the CDR3. Per the germline V gene, CDR1 is SEHNR and CDR2 is FQNEAQ (reference sequence). CDR3 in DNA: TGTGCCAGCAGCTTAGTGGTTTGGGGACAGGGTGAAAAACTGTTTTTT. Its translation: CASSLVVWGQGEKLFF.

The chain couples TRBV6-6 to TRBJ1-6, with 10 nucleotides matching TRBD1. This CDR3 contains 19 residues. V shed 5 bases, J shed 7 bases, and the junction held 17 bases outside the gene matches. In germline, CDR1 is MNHNY, CDR2 SVGAGI (reference sequence). CDR3 DNA: TGTGCCAGCAGTCAATTATCGGTGGCTCGACAGGGGGCGAATTCACCCCTCCACTTT. Protein sequence: CASSQLSVARQGANSPLHF.

The V and J genes are TRBV19 and TRBJ2-7; D is perhaps TRBD1 (7 bases). Germline assignment: CDR1 LNHDA and CDR2 SQIVND (reference sequence). The V end was cut by 9 bases, the J end by 4 bases, with 22 bases between. The CDR3 totals 15 residues. The DNA of the CDR3 is TGTGCCAGCGCTCCGGGCGGGACAGAGAATTACGAGCAGTACTTC. This translates into CASAPGGTENYEQYF.

The DNA of the CDR3 is TGTGCCAGCTCACCACCCAATATGAACACTGAAGCTTTCTTT. Amino acids: CASSPPNMNTEAFF. This chain joins TRBV18 and TRBJ1-1; D is unclear. Germline values: CDR1 KGHSH, CDR2 LQKENI. V was pared by 0 bases and J by 0 bases, with 5 bases between. The CDR3 covers 14 residues. Looking up the rest from reference TRBV18 and TRBJ1-1 gives the full variable domain: NAGVMQNPRHLVRRRGQEARLRCSPMKGHSHVYWYRQLPEEGLKFMVYLQKENIIDESGMPKERFSAEFPKEGPSILRIQQVVRGDSAAYFCASSPPNMNTEAFFGQGTRLTVV.

The chain links TRBV7-2 to TRBJ1-3; 10 nucleotides match TRBD1. Germline V CDR1 and CDR2: SGHTA, FQGNSA. The CDR3 is made up of 18 amino acids. Trimming cost V 2 bases and J 3 bases; bases outside gene matches: 10. The CDR3 is CASSLQSLGQGSGNTIYF. The CDR3 DNA reads as TGTGCCAGCAGCTTACAATCCCTGGGACAGGGGAGTGGAAACACCATATATTTT. Full variable domain (remainder filled in from reference TRBV7-2 and TRBJ1-3): GAGVSQSPSNKVTEKGKDVELRCDPISGHTALYWYRQSLGQGLEFLIYFQGNSAPDKSGLPSDRFSAERTGGSVSTLTIQRTQQEDSAVYLCASSLQSLGQGSGNTIYFGEGSWLTVV.

Only one count was recorded for this clone. The rearrangement uses TRBV13 and TRBJ1-4; D not resolved. In germline, CDR1 is PRHDT, CDR2 FYEKMQ (reference sequence). The CDR3 loop spans 13 amino acids. The V and J ends lost 3 bases and 8 bases respectively, with 10 bases between them. The CDR3 DNA follows: TGTGCCAGCAGCTTTGAGGGAGGGGAAAAACTGTTTTTT. Translation gives CASSFEGGEKLFF. The whole variable domain, remainder taken from reference TRBV13 and TRBJ1-4, is AAGVIQSPRHLIKEKRETATLKCYPIPRHDTVYWYQQGPGQDPQFLISFYEKMQSDKGSIPDRFSAQQFSDYHSELNMSSLELGDSALYFCASSFEGGEKLFFGSGTQLSVL.

V gene TRBV7-2 combines with J gene TRBJ2-1; 7 bases are a match to TRBD2. In germline, CDR1 is SGHTA, CDR2 FQGNSA. Trimming removed 1 base from V and 8 bases from J; junction bases left unmatched: 17. The CDR3 length is 18 residues. CDR3 in amino acids: CASSLDGRKRGLRDEQFF. The CDR3, as DNA: TGTGCCAGCAGCTTAGATGGACGAAAGCGGGGACTACGGGATGAGCAGTTCTTC.

V is TRBV28 and J is TRBJ2-7, with D possibly matching TRBD1 (5 bases). V lost 3 bases to trimming and J lost 1 base, with 19 bases between them. The CDR3 loop spans 17 amino acids. Per the germline V gene, CDR1 is MDHEN and CDR2 is SYDVKM. The CDR3 loop reads CASSFPRRQGESYEQYF. The CDR3 bases are TGTGCCAGCAGTTTCCCCCGTCGGCAGGGCGAATCCTACGAGCAGTACTTC.

CDR3 DNA: TGTGCCAGCAGTCAAGGGGGCACCGGGGAGCTGTTTTTT. This translates into CASSQGGTGELFF. This chain uses TRBV2 with TRBJ2-2, with a possible D match to TRBD1 (6 bases). V dropped 5 bases and J dropped 4 bases, with 8 bases sitting between them. This CDR3 contains 13 residues. The V gene's germline CDR1 is SNHLY and CDR2 FYNNEI.